The rows below give T cell receptor beta chains drawn from one sample of a study of shared clonotypes between healthy human individuals. TCRdb keeps only in-frame clones here, not all; method: immunoSEQ multiplex PCR. The table lists around 560,000 clones, roughly 95% of them singletons. The sequencing input was naive CD8+ T cells sorted from blood. All receptors derive from a woman aged 25 to 39 in good health. Both conserved end residues are part of each CDR3. The D gene is left open where the match is weak. Expanded clones get a size class; other rows say once, few or many, or leave the size out.

abundance	d_gene	v_gene	j_gene	CDR3nt	CDR3aa
NA	NA	TRBV5-4	TRBJ1-6	TGTGCCAGCAGTGATGTGGATTCACCCCTCCACTTT	CASSDVDSPLHF
NA	TRBD1	TRBV2	TRBJ1-3	TGTGCCAGCAGTGAATTTGGCAGGGGGCCTGGAAACACCATATATTTT	CASSEFGRGPGNTIYF
NA	NA	TRBV11-2	TRBJ2-1	TGTGCCAGCAGCTTATTCCCGAGACAAGTCTACAATGAGCAGTTCTTC	CASSLFPRQVYNEQFF
NA	TRBD1	TRBV28	TRBJ2-7	TGTGCCAGCAGTTTAATGGGACAGGGTAGCTCCTACGAGCAGTACTTC	CASSLMGQGSSYEQYF
NA	NA	TRBV5-6	TRBJ2-7	TGTGCCAGCAGCATGGGACAATCCTACGAGCAGTACTTC	CASSMGQSYEQYF
once	NA	TRBV28	TRBJ2-7	TGTGCCAGCAGTTTGGCGGAAGGACAGCCGCAGTACTTC	CASSLAEGQPQYF
NA	NA	TRBV29-1	TRBJ2-7	TGCAGCGTTGAAGATCTGGGCAGCTCCTACGAGCAGTACTTC	CSVEDLGSSYEQYF
NA	NA	TRBV6-1	TRBJ1-5	TGTGCCAGCAGTGAAGCGTCTCAGTGGGTCAATCAGCCCCAGCATTTT	CASSEASQWVNQPQHF
NA	TRBD2	TRBV27	TRBJ2-3	TGTGCCAGCAGTTTACGGGAGGAGGCAGATACGCAGTATTTT	CASSLREEADTQYF
once	TRBD2	TRBV7-6	TRBJ2-2	TGTGCCAGCAGCTTTCTTTTCCGGGGAGGGCCCGGCACCGGGGAGCTGTTTTTT	CASSFLFRGGPGTGELFF
NA	NA	TRBV28	TRBJ2-3	TGTGCCAGCAGTTTCTCCTTTTCAGAAGTTGCTGTAGATACGCAGTATTTT	CASSFSFSEVAVDTQYF